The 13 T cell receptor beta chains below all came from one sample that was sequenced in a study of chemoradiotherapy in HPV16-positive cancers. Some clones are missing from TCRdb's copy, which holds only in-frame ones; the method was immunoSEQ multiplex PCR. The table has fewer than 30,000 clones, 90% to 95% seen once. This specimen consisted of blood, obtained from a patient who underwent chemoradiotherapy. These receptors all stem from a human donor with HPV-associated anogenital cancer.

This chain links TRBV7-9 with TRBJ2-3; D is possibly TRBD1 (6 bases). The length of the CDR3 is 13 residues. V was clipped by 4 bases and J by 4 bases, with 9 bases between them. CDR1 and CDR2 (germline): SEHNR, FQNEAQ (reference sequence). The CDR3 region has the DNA TGTGCCAGCAGCTACAGGACAGCAGATACGCAGTATTTT. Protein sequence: CASSYRTADTQYF.

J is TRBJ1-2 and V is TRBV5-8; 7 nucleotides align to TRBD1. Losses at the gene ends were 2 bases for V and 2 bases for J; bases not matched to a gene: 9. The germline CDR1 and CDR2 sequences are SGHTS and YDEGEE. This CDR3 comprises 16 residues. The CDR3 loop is CASSLDHRGRNYGYTF. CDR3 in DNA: TGTGCCAGCAGCTTAGATCATAGGGGGCGCAACTATGGCTACACCTTC.

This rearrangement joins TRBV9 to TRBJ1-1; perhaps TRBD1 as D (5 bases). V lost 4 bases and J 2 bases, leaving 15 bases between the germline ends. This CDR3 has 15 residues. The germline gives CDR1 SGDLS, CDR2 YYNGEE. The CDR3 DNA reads TGTGCCAGCAGCCCAATGGTGGGGCAAAACACTGAAGCTTTCTTT. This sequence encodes CASSPMVGQNTEAFF.

As DNA, the CDR3 is TGTGCCAGCAGCTCAGACAGGGGCTCCTCGGGGTACGAGCAGTACTTC. This translates into CASSSDRGSSGYEQYF. The rearrangement joins TRBV7-9 to TRBJ2-7, with TRBD1 matching over 8 bases. Trimming removed 4 bases from V and 4 bases from J; junction bases left unmatched: 12. Germline V lookup: CDR1 SEHNR, CDR2 FQNEAQ (reference sequence). CDR3 length equals 16 residues. Variable domain in full (rest from reference TRBV7-9 and TRBJ2-7): DTGVSQNPRHKITKRGQNVTFRCDPISEHNRLYWYRQTLGQGPEFLTYFQNEAQLEKSRLLSDRFSAERPKGSFSTLEIQRTEQGDSAMYLCASSSDRGSSGYEQYFGPGTRLTVT.

The CDR3 reads CASSLVSRNTEAFF. For the CDR3, the DNA is TGTGCCAGCAGCTTAGTTTCAAGGAACACTGAAGCTTTCTTT. The genes are TRBV7-8 and TRBJ1-1; D is unresolved. Germline CDR1 SGHVS, CDR2 FQNEAQ. The CDR3 contains 14 residues. The V and J ends lost 1 base and 1 base respectively, with 7 bases between them. The full variable domain, rest sourced from reference TRBV7-8 and TRBJ1-1, is GAGVSQSPRYKVAKRGQDVALRCDPISGHVSLFWYQQALGQGPEFLTYFQNEAQLDKSGLPSDRFFAERPEGSVSTLKIQRTQQEDSAVYLCASSLVSRNTEAFFGQGTRLTVV.

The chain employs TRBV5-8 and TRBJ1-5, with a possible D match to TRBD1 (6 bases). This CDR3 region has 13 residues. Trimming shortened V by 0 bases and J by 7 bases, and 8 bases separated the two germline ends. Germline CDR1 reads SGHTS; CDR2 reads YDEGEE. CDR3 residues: CASSLGRGQPQHF. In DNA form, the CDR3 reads TGTGCCAGCAGCTTGGGCAGGGGACAGCCCCAGCATTTT.

The CDR3 is CASSPWTIGENTIYF. In DNA form, the CDR3 reads TGTGCCAGCAGCCCCTGGACAATAGGGGAGAACACCATATATTTT. The V call is TRBV5-5, the J call TRBJ1-3; D perhaps matches TRBD1 (5 bases). Germline V gives CDR1 SGHKS, CDR2 YYEKEE (reference sequence). Trimming took 4 bases from V and 7 from J, leaving 18 bases between them. This CDR3 spans 15 amino acids. Full variable domain (remainder filled in from reference TRBV5-5 and TRBJ1-3): DAGVTQSPTHLIKTRGQQVTLRCSPISGHKSVSWYQQVLGQGPQFIFQYYEKEERGRGNFPDRFSARQFPNYSSELNVNALLLGDSALYLCASSPWTIGENTIYFGEGSWLTVV.

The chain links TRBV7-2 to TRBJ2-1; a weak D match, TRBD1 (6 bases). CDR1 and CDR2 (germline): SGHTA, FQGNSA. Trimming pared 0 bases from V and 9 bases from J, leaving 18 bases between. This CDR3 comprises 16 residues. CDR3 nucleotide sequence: TGTGCCAGCAGCTTAGCATGGTTTACAGGGATCAGTGAGCAGTTCTTC. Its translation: CASSLAWFTGISEQFF.

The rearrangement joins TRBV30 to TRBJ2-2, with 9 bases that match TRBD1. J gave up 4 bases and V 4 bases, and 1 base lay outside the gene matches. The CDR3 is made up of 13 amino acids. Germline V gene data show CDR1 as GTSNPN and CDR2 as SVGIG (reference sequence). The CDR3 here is CAWTGQGTGELFF. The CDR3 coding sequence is TGTGCCTGGACGGGACAGGGCACCGGGGAGCTGTTTTTT. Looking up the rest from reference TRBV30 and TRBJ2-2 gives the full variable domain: SQTIHQWPATLVQPVGSPLSLECTVEGTSNPNLYWYRQAAGRGLQLLFYSVGIGQISSEVPQNLSASRPQDRQFILSSKKLLLSDSGFYLCAWTGQGTGELFFGEGSRLTVL.

The CDR3 loop reads CASSKDRRRTEAFF. Here the CDR3 DNA reads TGTGCCAGCAGCAAAGACAGGAGGAGGACTGAAGCTTTCTTT. The chain couples TRBV21-1 to TRBJ1-1. TRBV21-1 is a pseudogene segment. The CDR3 has 14 amino acids.

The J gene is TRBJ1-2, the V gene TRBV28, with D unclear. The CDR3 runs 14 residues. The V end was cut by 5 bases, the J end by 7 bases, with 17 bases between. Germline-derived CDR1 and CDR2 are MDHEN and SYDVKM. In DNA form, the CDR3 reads TGTGCCAGCAGTACGACCGGTACGGCGGCTGGCTACACCTTC. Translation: CASSTTGTAAGYTF.

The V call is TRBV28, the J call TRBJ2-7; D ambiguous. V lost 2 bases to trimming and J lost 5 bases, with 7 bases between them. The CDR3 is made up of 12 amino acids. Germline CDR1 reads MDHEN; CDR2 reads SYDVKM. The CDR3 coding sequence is TGTGCCAGCAGTTTAGGTTGGGACGAGCAGTACTTC. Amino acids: CASSLGWDEQYF.

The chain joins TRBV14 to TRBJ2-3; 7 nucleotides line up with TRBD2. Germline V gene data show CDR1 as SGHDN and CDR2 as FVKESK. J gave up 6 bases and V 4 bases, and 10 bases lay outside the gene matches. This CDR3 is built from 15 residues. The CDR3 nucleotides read TGTGCCAGCAGCCTGAGCGGGACTAACAGGGATACGCAGTATTTT. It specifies CASSLSGTNRDTQYF.